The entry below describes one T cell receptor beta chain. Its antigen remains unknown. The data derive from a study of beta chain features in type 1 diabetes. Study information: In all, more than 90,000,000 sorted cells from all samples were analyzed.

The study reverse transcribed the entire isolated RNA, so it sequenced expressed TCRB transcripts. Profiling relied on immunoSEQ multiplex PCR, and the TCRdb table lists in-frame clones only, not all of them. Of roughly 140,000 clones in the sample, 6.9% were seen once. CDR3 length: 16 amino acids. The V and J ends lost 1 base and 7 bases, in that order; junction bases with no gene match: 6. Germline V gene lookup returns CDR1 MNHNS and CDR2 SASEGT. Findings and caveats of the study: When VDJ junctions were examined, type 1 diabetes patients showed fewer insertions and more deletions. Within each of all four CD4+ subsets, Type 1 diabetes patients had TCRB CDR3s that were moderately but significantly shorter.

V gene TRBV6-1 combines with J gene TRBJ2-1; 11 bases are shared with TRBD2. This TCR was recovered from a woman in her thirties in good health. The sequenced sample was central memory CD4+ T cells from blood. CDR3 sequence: CASSEGTSGRANEQFF. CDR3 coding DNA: TGTGCCAGCAGTGAAGGCACTAGCGGGAGAGCGAATGAGCAGTTCTTC.